This T cell receptor beta chain is from a study of T cells in Graves' hyperthyroidism and ophthalmopathy. Overall study findings and caveats: Within blood appeared most thyroid clonotypes that had expanded above 0.001.

Amplification yielded TCR beta CDR3 regions, with RNA transcripts as the source. When the TCR CDR3 underwent first-round RT-PCR, the HTBI primer set was used. TCRdb called the multiplex PCR reads again in MiXCR, with one record for every CDR3 protein. In the table there are hundreds of thousands of distinct CDR3 sequences, 20% to 30% of which are singletons. CDR1 is LGHDT, CDR2 YNNKEL, per germline (reference sequence). This CDR3 contains 14 residues. With 7 bases removed from V and 5 bases from J, the gap between germline ends came to 15 bases. Worth noting for this clonotype: Its antigen is still unknown.

Over 18 months, lack of ophthalmopathy progression marked Graves' hyperthyroidism as stable. Lactation, pregnancy, other autoimmune disease or uncontrolled infection excluded patients. On the basis of clinical symptoms, serum thyroxine and TRAb, thyroid ultrasound and orbital computed tomography, diagnoses were made. This clonotype was sampled from a man aged 50-60 years with Graves' hyperthyroidism. The J gene is TRBJ2-1, the V gene TRBV3-1; TRBD2 is a possible D gene (6 bases). Sequences were obtained from blood. The CDR3 coding sequence is TGTGCCAGCAAACTCGATAGCGGAAACAATGAGCAGTTCTTC. Encoded protein: CASKLDSGNNEQFF.